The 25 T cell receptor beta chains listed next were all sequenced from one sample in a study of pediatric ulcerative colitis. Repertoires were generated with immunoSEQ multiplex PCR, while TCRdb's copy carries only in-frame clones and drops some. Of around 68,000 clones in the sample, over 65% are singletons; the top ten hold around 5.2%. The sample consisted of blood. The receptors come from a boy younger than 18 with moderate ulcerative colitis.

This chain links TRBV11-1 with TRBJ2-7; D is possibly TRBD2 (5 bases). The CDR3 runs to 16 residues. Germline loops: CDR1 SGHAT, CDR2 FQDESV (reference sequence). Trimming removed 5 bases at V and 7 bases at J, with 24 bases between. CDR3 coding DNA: TGTGCCAGCAGCCTTGATGACGGACTGACTATGGGGGAGCAGTACTTC. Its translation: CASSLDDGLTMGEQYF.

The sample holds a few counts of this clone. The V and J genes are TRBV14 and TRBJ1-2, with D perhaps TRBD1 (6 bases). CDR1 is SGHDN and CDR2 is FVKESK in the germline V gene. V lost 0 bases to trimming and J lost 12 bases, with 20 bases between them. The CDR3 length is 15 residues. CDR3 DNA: TGTGCCAGCAGCCAAGATCTGGGACAAAGGTTTGGGCACACCTTC. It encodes CASSQDLGQRFGHTF.

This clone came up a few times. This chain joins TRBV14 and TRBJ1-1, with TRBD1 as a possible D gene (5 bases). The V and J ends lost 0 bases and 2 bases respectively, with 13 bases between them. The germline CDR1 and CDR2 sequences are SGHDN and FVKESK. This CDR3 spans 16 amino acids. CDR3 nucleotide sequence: TGTGCCAGCAGCCAAGAATGGAGGAGGGGAAACACTGAAGCTTTCTTT. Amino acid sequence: CASSQEWRRGNTEAFF.

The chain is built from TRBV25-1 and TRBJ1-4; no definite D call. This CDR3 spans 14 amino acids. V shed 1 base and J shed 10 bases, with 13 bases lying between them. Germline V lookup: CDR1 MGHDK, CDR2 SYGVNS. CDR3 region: CASSESLGVGKLFF. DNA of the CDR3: TGTGCCAGCAGTGAATCTCTTGGGGTGGGAAAACTGTTTTTT.

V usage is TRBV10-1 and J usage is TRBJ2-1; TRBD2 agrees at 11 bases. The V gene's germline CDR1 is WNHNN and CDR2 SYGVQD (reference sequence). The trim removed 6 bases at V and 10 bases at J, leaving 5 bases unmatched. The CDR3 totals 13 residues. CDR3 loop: CASRLAGDGEQFF. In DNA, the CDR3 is TGCGCCAGCAGACTAGCGGGAGATGGGGAGCAGTTCTTC.

CDR3 DNA: TGTGCCAGCAGTTCCCGTCTAGCGGGGGGGCCCGGGGAGCTGTTTTTT. Protein: CASSSRLAGGPGELFF. The V gene is TRBV25-1, the J gene TRBJ2-2; the match to TRBD2 covers 12 bases. CDR3 size: 16 residues. V shed 5 bases and J 6 bases; nucleotides not matched to a gene: 7. From germline, CDR1 is MGHDK and CDR2 SYGVNS. The variable domain in full, with the rest retrieved from reference TRBV25-1 and TRBJ2-2, is EADIYQTPRYLVIGTGKKITLECSQTMGHDKMYWYQQDPGMELHLIHYSYGVNSTEKGDLSSESTVSRIRTEHFPLTLESARPSHTSQYLCASSSRLAGGPGELFFGEGSRLTVL.

The CDR3 spells CASSFWGGGDTQYF. In nucleotides, the CDR3 is TGTGCCAGCAGCTTTTGGGGAGGAGGAGATACGCAGTATTTT. This chain links TRBV5-6 with TRBJ2-3; D might be TRBD2 (6 bases). CDR1 and CDR2 from the germline V gene are SGHDT and YYEEEE. V was clipped by 2 bases and J by 5 bases, with 12 bases between them. CDR3 size: 14 residues.

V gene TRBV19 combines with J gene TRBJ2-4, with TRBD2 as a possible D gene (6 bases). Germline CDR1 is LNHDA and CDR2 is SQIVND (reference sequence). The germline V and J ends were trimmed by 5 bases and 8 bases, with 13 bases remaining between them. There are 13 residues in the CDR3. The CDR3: CASSRPGGDIQYF. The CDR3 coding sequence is TGTGCCAGTAGTCGGCCGGGCGGGGACATTCAGTACTTC.

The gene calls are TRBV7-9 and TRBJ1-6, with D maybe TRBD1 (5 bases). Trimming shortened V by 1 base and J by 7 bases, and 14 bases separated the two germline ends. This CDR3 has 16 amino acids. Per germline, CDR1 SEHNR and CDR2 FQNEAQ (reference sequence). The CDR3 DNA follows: TGTGCCAGCAGCTTAGGGAGCAGGGTCTCCAATTCACCCCTCCACTTT. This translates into CASSLGSRVSNSPLHF.

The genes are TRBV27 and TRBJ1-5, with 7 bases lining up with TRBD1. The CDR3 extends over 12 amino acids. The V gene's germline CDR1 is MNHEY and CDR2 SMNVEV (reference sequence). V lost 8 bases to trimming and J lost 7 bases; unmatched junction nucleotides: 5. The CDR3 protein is CASRTGGQPQHF. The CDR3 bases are TGTGCCAGCCGGACAGGAGGACAGCCCCAGCATTTT.

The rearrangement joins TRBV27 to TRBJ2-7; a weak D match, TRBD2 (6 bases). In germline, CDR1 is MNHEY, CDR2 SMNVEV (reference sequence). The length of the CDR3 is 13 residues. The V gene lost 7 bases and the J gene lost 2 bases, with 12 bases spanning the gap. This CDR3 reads CASNPTGAYEQYF. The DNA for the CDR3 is TGTGCCAGCAACCCGACGGGGGCCTACGAGCAGTACTTC.

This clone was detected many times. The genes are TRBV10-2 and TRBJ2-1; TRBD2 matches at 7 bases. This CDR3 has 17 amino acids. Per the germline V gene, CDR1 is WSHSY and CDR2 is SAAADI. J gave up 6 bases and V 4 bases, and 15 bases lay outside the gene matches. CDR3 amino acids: CASSADPWASGSNEQFF. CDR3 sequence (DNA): TGCGCCAGCAGTGCTGATCCTTGGGCTAGCGGATCCAATGAGCAGTTCTTC.

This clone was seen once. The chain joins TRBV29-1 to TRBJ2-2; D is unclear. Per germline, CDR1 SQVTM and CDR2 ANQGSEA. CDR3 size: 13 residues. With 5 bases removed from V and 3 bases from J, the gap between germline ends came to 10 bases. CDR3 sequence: CSVPGPYTGELFF. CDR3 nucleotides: TGCAGCGTTCCGGGCCCCTACACCGGGGAGCTGTTTTTT.

CDR3 amino acids: CASSPPIATGTSGGYTF. Written as DNA, the CDR3 is TGTGCCAGCTCACCCCCGATCGCGACAGGAACCTCGGGTGGCTACACCTTC. The chain is built from TRBV18 and TRBJ1-2, with a tentative D call TRBD1 (6 bases). The V gene's germline CDR1 is KGHSH and CDR2 LQKENI. This CDR3 comprises 17 residues. The V end lost 3 bases, the J end lost 7 bases, and 24 bases lay between the germline ends.

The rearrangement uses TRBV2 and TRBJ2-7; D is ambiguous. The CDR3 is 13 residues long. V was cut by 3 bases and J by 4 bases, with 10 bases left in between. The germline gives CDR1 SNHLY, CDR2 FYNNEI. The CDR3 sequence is CASSDATRYEQYF. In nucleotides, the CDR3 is TGTGCCAGCAGTGACGCGACTCGATACGAGCAGTACTTC.

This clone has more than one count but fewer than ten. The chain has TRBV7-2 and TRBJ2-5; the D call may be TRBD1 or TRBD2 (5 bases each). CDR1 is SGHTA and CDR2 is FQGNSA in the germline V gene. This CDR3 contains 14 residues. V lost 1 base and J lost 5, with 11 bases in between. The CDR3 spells CASSLDGARETQYF. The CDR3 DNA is TGTGCCAGCAGCTTAGACGGGGCCAGGGAGACCCAGTACTTC.

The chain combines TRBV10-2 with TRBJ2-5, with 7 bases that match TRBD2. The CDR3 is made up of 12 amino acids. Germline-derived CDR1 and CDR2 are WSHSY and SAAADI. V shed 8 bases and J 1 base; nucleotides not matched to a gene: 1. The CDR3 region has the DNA TGCGCCAGCGGGACTATCCAAGAGACCCAGTACTTC. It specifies CASGTIQETQYF.

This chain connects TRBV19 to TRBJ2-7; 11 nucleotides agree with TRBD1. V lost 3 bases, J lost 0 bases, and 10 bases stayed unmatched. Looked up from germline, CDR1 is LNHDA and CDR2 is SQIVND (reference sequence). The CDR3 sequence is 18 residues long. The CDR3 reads CASSIRSGTGGLSYEQYF. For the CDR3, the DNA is TGTGCCAGTAGTATTAGGTCTGGGACAGGGGGTCTCTCCTACGAGCAGTACTTC.

CDR3 sequence reads: CASSQDGTSGRETQYF. In DNA form, the CDR3 reads TGCGCCAGCAGCCAAGATGGGACTAGCGGGAGGGAGACCCAGTACTTC. V usage is TRBV4-1 and J usage is TRBJ2-5; 15 bases agree with TRBD2. Germline V CDR1 and CDR2: MGHRA, YSYEKL. Germline trimming cut 0 bases from V and 5 bases from J; bases unmatched to any gene: 1. There are 16 residues in the CDR3.

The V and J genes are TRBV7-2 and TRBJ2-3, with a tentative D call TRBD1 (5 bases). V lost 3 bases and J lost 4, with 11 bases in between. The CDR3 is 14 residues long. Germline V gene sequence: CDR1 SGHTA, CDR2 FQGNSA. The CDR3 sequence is CASSLVQGPDTQYF. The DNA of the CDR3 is TGTGCCAGCAGCTTGGTCCAGGGCCCAGATACGCAGTATTTT.

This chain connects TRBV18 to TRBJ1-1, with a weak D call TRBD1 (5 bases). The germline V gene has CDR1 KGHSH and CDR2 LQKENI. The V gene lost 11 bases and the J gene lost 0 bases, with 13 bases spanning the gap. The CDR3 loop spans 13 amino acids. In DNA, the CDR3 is TGTGCCGGAGGGGAAGGCATGAACACTGAAGCTTTCTTT. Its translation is CAGGEGMNTEAFF.

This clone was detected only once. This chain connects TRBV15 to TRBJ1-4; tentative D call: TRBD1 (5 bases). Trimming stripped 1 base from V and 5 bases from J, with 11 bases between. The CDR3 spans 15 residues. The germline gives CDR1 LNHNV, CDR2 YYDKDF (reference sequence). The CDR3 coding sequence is TGTGCCACCAGCAGAGTATTGGACACCAATGAAAAACTGTTTTTT. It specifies CATSRVLDTNEKLFF.

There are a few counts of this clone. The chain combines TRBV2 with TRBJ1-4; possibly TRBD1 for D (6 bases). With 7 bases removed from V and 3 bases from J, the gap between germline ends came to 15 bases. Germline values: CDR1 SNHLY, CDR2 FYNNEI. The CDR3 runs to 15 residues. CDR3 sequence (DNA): TGTGCCAGCAACAATGAGTGGACAGCTAATGAAAAACTGTTTTTT. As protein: CASNNEWTANEKLFF. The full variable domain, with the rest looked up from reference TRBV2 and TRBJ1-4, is EPEVTQTPSHQVTQMGQEVILRCVPISNHLYFYWYRQILGQKVEFLVSFYNNEISEKSEIFDDQFSVERPDGSNFTLKIRSTKLEDSAMYFCASNNEWTANEKLFFGSGTQLSVL.

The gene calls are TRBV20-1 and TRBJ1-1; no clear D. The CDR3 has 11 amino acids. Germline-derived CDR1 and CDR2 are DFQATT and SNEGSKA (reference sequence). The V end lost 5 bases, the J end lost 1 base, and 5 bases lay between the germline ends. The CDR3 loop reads CSAYRNTEAFF. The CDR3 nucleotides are TGCAGTGCTTACAGGAACACTGAAGCTTTCTTT.

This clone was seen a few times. CDR3 DNA sequence: TGTGCCAGCAGTTATGGCAGGACGAGGGGTAATTCACCCCTCCACTTT. Protein: CASSYGRTRGNSPLHF. The chain uses TRBV6-5 and TRBJ1-6, with D possibly TRBD1 on 5 matching bases. V was trimmed by 3 bases and J by 6 bases, leaving 15 bases between them. The germline V gene encodes CDR1 MNHEY and CDR2 SVGAGI. The CDR3 is 16 amino acids.